Listed below are T cell receptor beta chains from one sample, sequenced in a study of T cell responses to AZD1222 COVID-19 vaccine. This table comes from immunoSEQ multiplex PCR, and its TCRdb copy is limited to in-frame clones, with some not included. The table shows over 70,000 clones, with 70% to 90% occurring only once. Sequences were derived from peripheral blood, sampled on day 0 of MenACWY control vaccination. The receptors were sampled from an adult in good health. CDR3s include the opening cysteine and the closing phenylalanine or tryptophan.

J gene,V gene,CDR3 protein
TRBJ2-5,TRBV10-3,CAISEPIAGTGSHSIEETQYF
TRBJ1-4,TRBV4-1,CASSRTGGESNEKLFF
TRBJ2-7,TRBV7-2,CASSSQLGQTYEQYF
TRBJ2-7,TRBV30,CACRDNSYEQYF
TRBJ2-3,TRBV18,CASSPPGLAGGQDTQYF
TRBJ1-6,TRBV5-1,CASHINPRGRVSDSPLHF
TRBJ1-3,TRBV11-2,CASSLDTFGTGATGNTIYF
TRBJ1-2,TRBV6-5,CASSYTGRDYGYTF
TRBJ1-5,TRBV30,CAWSPGFNQPQHF
TRBJ1-1,TRBV4-2,CASSQDWGNTEAFF
TRBJ1-5,TRBV2,CASSEVPTYYSNQPQHF
TRBJ1-3,TRBV6-6,CASTGTEGGNTIYF
TRBJ2-2,TRBV19,CASSIVGGVNTGELFF
TRBJ1-4,TRBV27,CASSLFTEATNEKLFF
TRBJ2-7,TRBV14,CASSQGGVSAYEQYF
TRBJ2-5,TRBV30,CAWRGLGETQYF
TRBJ1-1,TRBV12-5,CASGFQHGGAFF
TRBJ1-1,TRBV6-2/TRBV6-3,CASSPSRDPTEAFF
TRBJ2-1,TRBV4-2,CASSQEGTGGRYNEQFF
TRBJ2-3,TRBV5-6,CASGLAGTDTQYF
TRBJ1-3,TRBV3-1/TRBV3-2,CASSQAGTGNTIYF
TRBJ1-1,TRBV5-1,CASSLARQGNTEAFF
TRBJ1-5,TRBV28,CASSLKRGTGGNQPQHF
TRBJ2-7,TRBV4-2,CASSQDEGSSYEQYF
TRBJ1-5,TRBV12-3/TRBV12-4,CASSFPGDQPQHF
TRBJ2-5,TRBV30,CAWSVGSGAETQYF
TRBJ1-2,TRBV28,CASSSSAWGGGDGYTF
TRBJ1-1,TRBV30,CAWARGQANTEAFF
TRBJ1-3,TRBV9,CASSEGGHRSGNTIYF
TRBJ2-7,TRBV2,CASSPGLAGGQNEQYF
TRBJ1-2,TRBV29-1,CSVTWGQGGDGYTF
TRBJ2-7,TRBV2,CASSERGRNYF
TRBJ1-3,TRBV7-9,CASQGGPLAFSGNTIYF
TRBJ2-1,TRBV7-2,CASRSGTAPSNEQFF
TRBJ2-1,TRBV2,CATRLLVYNEQFF
TRBJ2-4,TRBV19,CASSIEDIQYF
TRBJ1-2,TRBV18,CASSPPGSNYGYTF
TRBJ1-4,TRBV18,CASSQSGGNNEKLFF
TRBJ2-1,TRBV24-1,CATSGQGATYNEQFF
TRBJ1-2,TRBV6-5,CASSYSISQGQGYTF
TRBJ2-3,TRBV21-1,CASSAGGEDTQYF
TRBJ2-1,TRBV5-4,CASSLVAGSNNEQFF
TRBJ1-2,TRBV7-9,CASSLGALYGYTF
TRBJ2-1,TRBV18,CASSPKNEQFF
TRBJ2-1,TRBV3-1/TRBV3-2,CASSQDGLAGAPSYNEQFF
TRBJ1-1,TRBV14,CASSPRTVLTEAFF
TRBJ1-2,TRBV28,CASSLPGFYGYTF
TRBJ1-2,TRBV5-1,CASSFRQTENYGYTF
TRBJ1-3,TRBV9,CASSVGLGLNSGNTIYF
TRBJ1-2,TRBV5-6,CASTPRGQESYTF
TRBJ2-1,TRBV7-8,CASSVSGGNEQFF
TRBJ1-2,TRBV24-1,CATNNAAGAHLYGYTF
TRBJ1-1,TRBV5-8,CASSLIGPNTEAFF
TRBJ1-5,TRBV29-1,CSVGQGADQPQHF
TRBJ1-5,TRBV6-5,CASSTDRENKPQHF